Here is one T cell receptor beta chain with its context. The data originate from a study of CD8 T cells in Susac syndrome. The V gene lost 3 bases and the J gene lost 3 bases, with 15 bases spanning the gap. CDR1 and CDR2 (germline): KGHDR, SFDVKD. This CDR3 contains 16 residues. Random hexamers were used to reverse transcribe an amount of about 0.5 to 1 ug RNA. TCRdb reanalysed the immunoSEQ multiplex PCR reads using MiXCR and keeps one entry per CDR3 protein. The sample records about 90,000 distinct CDR3 sequences, roughly 95% being singletons. This TCR was recovered from a human donor with Susac syndrome. The chain links TRBV24-1 to TRBJ2-3, with a possible D match to TRBD1 (6 bases). The sample consisted of CD8+ T cells from PBMCs. The CDR3 DNA reads TGTGCCACCAGTGATGCTACAGGGAAGAGGACAGATACGCAGTATTTT. Its translation is CATSDATGKRTDTQYF.